This T cell receptor (beta chain) was sequenced in a study of T cell responses to AZD1222 COVID-19 vaccine. The study, taken as a whole, reports: Every sample of the repertoires postdated the peak T cell response.

The CDR3 loop spans 13 amino acids. The germline CDR1 and CDR2 sequences are SQVTM and ANQGSEA. Germline trimming cut 6 bases from V and 7 bases from J; bases unmatched to any gene: 6. TCRdb keeps only in-frame clones here, not all; method: immunoSEQ multiplex PCR. The sample lists 80,000 to 130,000 clones; about 89% were seen once. A remark on this clone: Antigen: not known.

This TCR came from an adult in good health. V gene TRBV29-1 combines with J gene TRBJ2-1, with 10 bases matching TRBD2. The sequences come from peripheral blood, collected on day 0 of AZD1222 vaccination. CDR3 nucleotide sequence: TGCAGCGTGCCGGGACTAGCGTTAAATGAGCAGTTCTTC. This translates into CSVPGLALNEQFF.